This T cell receptor beta chain derives from a study of blood T cell repertoires in COVID-19. The CDR3 contains 12 residues. Between the trimmed V and J ends, which lost 8 bases and 4 bases, there was a span of 11 bases. Germline CDR1 MNHEY, CDR2 SMNVEV (reference sequence). Assay used: immunoSEQ multiplex PCR; TCRdb lists only in-frame clones, some missing. The data hold over 150,000 clones, with around four fifths observed a single time. J is TRBJ1-1 and V is TRBV27, with D perhaps matching TRBD1 (5 bases). The sequencing sample was made of peripheral blood. This receptor was obtained from a man between 65 and 85 years old with acute or convalescent COVID-19. The CDR3: CASQTGGTEAFF. Here the CDR3 DNA reads TGTGCCAGCCAGACCGGGGGCACTGAAGCTTTCTTT.